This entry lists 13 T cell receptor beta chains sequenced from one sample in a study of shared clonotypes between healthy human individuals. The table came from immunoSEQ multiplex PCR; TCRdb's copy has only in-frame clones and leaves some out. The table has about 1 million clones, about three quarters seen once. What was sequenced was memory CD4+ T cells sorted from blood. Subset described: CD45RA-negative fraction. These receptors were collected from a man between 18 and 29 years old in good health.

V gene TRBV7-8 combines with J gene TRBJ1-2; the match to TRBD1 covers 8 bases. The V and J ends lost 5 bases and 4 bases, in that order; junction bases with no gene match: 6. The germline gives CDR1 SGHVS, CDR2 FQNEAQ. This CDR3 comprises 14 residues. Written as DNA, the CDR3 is TGTGCCAGCAGCGGACAGGGAACGGTCTATGGCTACACCTTC. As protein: CASSGQGTVYGYTF.

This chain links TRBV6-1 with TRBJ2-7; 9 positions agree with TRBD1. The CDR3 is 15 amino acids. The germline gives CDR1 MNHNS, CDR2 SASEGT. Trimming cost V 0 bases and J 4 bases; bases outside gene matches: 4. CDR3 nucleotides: TGTGCCAGCAGTGAAGCCGGGACAGGGATTTACGAGCAGTACTTC. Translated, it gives CASSEAGTGIYEQYF.

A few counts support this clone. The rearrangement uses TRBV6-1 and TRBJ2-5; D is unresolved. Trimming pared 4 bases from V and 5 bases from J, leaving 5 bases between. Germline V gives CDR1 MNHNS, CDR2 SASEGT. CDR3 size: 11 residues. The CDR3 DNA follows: TGTGCCAGCAGTGTTGCCGAGACCCAGTACTTC. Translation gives CASSVAETQYF.

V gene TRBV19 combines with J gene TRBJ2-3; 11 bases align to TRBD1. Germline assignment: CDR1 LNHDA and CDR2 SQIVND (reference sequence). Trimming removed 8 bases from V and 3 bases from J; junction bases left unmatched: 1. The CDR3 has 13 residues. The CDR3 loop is CASGQGATDTQYF. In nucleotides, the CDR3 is TGTGCCAGTGGACAGGGGGCGACAGATACGCAGTATTTT.

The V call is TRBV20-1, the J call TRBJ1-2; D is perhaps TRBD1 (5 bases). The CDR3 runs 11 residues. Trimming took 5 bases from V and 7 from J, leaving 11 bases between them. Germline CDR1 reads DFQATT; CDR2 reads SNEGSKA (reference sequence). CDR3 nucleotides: TGCAGTGCTCGGGGGATGGGTGGCTACACCTTC. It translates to CSARGMGGYTF.

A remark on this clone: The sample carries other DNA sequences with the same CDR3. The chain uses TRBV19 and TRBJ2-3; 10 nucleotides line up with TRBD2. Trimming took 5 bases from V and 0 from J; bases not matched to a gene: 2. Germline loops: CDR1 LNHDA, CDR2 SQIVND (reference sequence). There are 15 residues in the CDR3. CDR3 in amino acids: CASSATSGSTDTQYF. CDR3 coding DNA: TGTGCCAGTAGTGCGACTAGCGGGAGCACAGATACGCAGTATTTT.

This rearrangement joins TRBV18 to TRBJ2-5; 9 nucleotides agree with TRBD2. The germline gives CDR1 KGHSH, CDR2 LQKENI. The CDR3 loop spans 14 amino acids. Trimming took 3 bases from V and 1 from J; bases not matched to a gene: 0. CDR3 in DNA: TGTGCCAGCTCACCGGGACTAGCCCAAGAGACCCAGTACTTC. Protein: CASSPGLAQETQYF.

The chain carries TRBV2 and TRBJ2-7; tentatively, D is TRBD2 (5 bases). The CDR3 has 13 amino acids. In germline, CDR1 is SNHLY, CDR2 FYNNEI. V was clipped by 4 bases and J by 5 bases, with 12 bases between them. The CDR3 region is CASSVGNSNEQYF. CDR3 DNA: TGTGCCAGCAGTGTCGGGAATTCGAACGAGCAGTACTTC.

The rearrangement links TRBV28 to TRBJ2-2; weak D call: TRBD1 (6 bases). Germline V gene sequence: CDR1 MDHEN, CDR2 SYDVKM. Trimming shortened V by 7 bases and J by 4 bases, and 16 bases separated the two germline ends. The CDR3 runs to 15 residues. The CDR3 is CASTREQGATGELFF. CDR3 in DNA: TGTGCCAGCACCAGAGAACAGGGTGCCACCGGGGAGCTGTTTTTT.

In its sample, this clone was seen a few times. The CDR3 here is CASSLDGITTRNEQFF. In nucleotides, the CDR3 is TGTGCCAGCAGCTTAGATGGGATAACCACCCGGAATGAGCAGTTCTTC. V usage is TRBV11-3 and J usage is TRBJ2-1; D call uncertain. This CDR3 spans 16 amino acids. The germline gives CDR1 SGHNT, CDR2 YENEEA. The V and J ends lost 0 bases and 7 bases respectively, with 16 bases between them. The complete variable domain, with remaining parts taken from reference TRBV11-3 and TRBJ2-1, reads EAGVVQSPRYKIIEKKQPVAFWCNPISGHNTLYWYLQNLGQGPELLIRYENEEAVDDSQLPKDRFSAERLKGVDSTLKIQPAELGDSAVYLCASSLDGITTRNEQFFGPGTRLTVL.

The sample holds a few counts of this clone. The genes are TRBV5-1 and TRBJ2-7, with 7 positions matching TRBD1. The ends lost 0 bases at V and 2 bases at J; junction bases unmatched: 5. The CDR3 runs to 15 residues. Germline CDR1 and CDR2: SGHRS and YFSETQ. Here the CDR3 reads CASSLATGLAYEQYF. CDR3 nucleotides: TGCGCCAGCAGCTTGGCGACAGGGTTAGCCTACGAGCAGTACTTC.

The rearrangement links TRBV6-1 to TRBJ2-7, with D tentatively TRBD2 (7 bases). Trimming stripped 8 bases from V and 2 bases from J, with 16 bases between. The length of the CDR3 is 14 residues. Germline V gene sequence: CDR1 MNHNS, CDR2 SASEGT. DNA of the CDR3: TGTGCCAGCTACGGGGGGCGGGTCCCCTACGAGCAGTACTTC. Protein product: CASYGGRVPYEQYF.

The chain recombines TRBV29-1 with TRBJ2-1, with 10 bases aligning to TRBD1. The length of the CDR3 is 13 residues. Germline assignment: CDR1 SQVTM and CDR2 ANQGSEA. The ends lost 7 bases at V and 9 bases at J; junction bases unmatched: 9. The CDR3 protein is CSAGQGGVVEQFF. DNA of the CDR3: TGCAGCGCTGGACAGGGGGGTGTCGTTGAGCAGTTCTTC.